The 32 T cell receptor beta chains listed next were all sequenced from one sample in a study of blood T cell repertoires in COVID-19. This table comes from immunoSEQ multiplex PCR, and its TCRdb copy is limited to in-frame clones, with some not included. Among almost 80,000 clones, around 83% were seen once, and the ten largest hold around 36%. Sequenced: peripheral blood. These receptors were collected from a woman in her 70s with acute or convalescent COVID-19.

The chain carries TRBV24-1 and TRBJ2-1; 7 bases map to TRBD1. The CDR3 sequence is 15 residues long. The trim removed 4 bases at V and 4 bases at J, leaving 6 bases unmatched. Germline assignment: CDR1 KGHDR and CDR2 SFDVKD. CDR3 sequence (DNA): TGTGCCACCAGTGAGCCGGGACAGACGTACAATGAGCAGTTCTTC. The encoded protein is CATSEPGQTYNEQFF.

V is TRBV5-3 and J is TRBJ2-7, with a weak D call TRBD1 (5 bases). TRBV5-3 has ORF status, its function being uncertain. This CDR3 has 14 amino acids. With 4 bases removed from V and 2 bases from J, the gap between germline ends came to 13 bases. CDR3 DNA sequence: TGTGCCAGAAGCCTTGTCAGGGTAACCTACGAGCAGTACTTC. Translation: CARSLVRVTYEQYF.

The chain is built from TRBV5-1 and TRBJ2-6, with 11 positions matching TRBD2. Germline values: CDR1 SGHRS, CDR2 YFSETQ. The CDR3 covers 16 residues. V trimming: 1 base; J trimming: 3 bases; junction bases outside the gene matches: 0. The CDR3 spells CASSLTSGSGANVLTF. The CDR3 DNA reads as TGCGCCAGCAGCTTGACTAGCGGGAGTGGGGCCAACGTCCTGACTTTC.

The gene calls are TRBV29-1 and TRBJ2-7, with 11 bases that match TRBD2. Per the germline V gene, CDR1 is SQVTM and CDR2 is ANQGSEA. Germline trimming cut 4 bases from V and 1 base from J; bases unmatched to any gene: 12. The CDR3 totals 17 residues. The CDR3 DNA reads TGCAGCGTTGGGGGACTAGCGGAACGTTGGGATTCCTACGAGCAGTACTTC. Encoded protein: CSVGGLAERWDSYEQYF.

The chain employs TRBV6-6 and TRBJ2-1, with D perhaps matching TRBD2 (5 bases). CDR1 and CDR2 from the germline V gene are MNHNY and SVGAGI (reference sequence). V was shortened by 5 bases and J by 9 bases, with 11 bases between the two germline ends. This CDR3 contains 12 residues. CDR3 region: CASSLEGSEQFF. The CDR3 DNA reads TGTGCCAGCAGTCTCGAGGGTAGTGAGCAGTTCTTC.

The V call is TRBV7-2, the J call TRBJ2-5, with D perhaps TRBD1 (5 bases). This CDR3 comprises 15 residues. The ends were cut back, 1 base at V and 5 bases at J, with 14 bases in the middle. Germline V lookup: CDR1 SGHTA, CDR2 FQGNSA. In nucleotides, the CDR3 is TGTGCCAGCAGCTTAGTTGGACAACCCCGGGAGACCCAGTACTTC. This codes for CASSLVGQPRETQYF.

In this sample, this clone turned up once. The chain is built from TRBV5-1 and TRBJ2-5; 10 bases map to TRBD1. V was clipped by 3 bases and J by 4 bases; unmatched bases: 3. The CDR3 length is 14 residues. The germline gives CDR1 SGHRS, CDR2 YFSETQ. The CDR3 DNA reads TGCGCCAGCAGCTCAGGGACAGGGGTAGAGACCCAGTACTTC. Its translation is CASSSGTGVETQYF. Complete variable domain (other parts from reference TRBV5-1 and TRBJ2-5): KAGVTQTPRYLIKTRGQQVTLSCSPISGHRSVSWYQQTPGQGLQFLFEYFSETQRNKGNFPGRFSGRQFSNSRSEMNVSTLELGDSALYLCASSSGTGVETQYFGPGTRLLVL.

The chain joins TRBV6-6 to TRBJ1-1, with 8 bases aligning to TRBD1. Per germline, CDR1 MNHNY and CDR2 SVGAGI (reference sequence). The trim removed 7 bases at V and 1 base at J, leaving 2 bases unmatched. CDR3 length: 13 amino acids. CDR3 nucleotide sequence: TGTGCCAGCACCGGACAGGGGAACACTGAAGCTTTCTTT. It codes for CASTGQGNTEAFF.

CDR3 DNA: TGTGCCAGCTCCCGGGACTTGAACACTGAAGCTTTCTTT. Its protein product is CASSRDLNTEAFF. The rearrangement uses TRBV7-9 and TRBJ1-1; the D gene is possibly TRBD1 (5 bases). Per the germline V gene, CDR1 is SEHNR and CDR2 is FQNEAQ (reference sequence). Trimming removed 8 bases at V and 0 bases at J, with 10 bases between. This CDR3 is 13 amino acids long.

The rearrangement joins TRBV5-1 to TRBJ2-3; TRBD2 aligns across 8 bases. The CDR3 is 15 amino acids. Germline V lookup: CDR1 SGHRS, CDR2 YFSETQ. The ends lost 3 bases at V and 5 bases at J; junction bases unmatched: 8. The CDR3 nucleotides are TGCGCCAGCAGCTCTAACGGGAGGGAGAGAGATACGCAGTATTTT. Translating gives CASSSNGRERDTQYF.

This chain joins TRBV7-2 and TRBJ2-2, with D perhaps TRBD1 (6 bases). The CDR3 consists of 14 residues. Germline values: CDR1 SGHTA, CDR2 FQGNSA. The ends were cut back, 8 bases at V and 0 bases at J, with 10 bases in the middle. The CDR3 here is CASGGHPNTGELFF. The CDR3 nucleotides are TGTGCCAGCGGGGGACATCCGAACACCGGGGAGCTGTTTTTT.

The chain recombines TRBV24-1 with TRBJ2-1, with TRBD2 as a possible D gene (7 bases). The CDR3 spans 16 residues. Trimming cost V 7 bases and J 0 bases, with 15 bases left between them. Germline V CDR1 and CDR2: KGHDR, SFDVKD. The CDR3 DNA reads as TGTGCCACCAGCGGGGGGCGGGTCAGCTCCTACAATGAGCAGTTCTTC. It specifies CATSGGRVSSYNEQFF.

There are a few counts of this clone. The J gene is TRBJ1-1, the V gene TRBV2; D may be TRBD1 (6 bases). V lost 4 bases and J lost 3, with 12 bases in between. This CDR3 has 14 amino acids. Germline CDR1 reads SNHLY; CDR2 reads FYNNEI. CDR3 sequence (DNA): TGTGCCAGCAGTGTGGGGGGGCCGGACACTGAAGCTTTCTTT. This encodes CASSVGGPDTEAFF.

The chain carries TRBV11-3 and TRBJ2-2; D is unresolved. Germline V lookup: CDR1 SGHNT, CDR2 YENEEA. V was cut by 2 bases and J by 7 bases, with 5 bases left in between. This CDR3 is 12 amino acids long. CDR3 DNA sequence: TGTGCCAGCAGCTTACGTCTCGGGGAGCTGTTTTTT. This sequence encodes CASSLRLGELFF.

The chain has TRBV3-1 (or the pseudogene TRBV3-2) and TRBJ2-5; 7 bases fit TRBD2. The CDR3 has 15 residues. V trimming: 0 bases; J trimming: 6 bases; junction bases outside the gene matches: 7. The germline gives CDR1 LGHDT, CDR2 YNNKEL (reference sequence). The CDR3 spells CASSQDFSGGQTQYF. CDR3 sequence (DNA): TGTGCCAGCAGCCAAGATTTTTCGGGGGGTCAGACCCAGTACTTC.

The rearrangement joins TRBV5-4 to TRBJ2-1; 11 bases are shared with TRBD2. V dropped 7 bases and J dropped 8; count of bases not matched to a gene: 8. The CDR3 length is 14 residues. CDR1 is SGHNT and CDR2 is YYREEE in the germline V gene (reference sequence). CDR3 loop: CASHSTSGIHEQFF. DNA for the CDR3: TGTGCCAGCCATTCGACTAGCGGGATCCATGAGCAGTTCTTC. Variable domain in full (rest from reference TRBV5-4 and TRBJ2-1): ETGVTQSPTHLIKTRGQQVTLRCSSQSGHNTVSWYQQALGQGPQFIFQYYREEENGRGNFPPRFSGLQFPNYSSELNVNALELDDSALYLCASHSTSGIHEQFFGPGTRLTVL.

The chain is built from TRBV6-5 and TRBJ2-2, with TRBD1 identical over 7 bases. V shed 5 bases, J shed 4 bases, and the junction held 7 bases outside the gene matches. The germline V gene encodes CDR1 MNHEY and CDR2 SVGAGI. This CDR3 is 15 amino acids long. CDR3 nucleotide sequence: TGTGCCAGCAGTCGCCGACAGGGCGGCACCGGGGAGCTGTTTTTT. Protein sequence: CASSRRQGGTGELFF.

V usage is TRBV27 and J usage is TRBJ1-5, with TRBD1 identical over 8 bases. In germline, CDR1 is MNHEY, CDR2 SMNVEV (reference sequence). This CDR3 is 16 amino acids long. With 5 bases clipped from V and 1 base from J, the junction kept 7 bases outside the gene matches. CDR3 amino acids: CASSPYGDRSNQPQHF. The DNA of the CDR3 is TGTGCCAGCAGTCCCTATGGGGACAGGAGCAATCAGCCCCAGCATTTT.

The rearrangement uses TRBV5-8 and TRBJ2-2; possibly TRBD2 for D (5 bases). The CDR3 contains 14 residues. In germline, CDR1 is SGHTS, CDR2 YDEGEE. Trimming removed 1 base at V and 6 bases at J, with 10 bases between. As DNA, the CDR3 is TGTGCCAGCAGCTTGTTGGGAGTTGCCGGGGAGCTGTTTTTT. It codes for CASSLLGVAGELFF. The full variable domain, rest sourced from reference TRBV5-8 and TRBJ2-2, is EAGVTQSPTHLIKTRGQQATLRCSPISGHTSVYWYQQALGLGLQFLLWYDEGEERNRGNFPPRFSGRQFPNYSSELNVNALELEDSALYLCASSLLGVAGELFFGEGSRLTVL.

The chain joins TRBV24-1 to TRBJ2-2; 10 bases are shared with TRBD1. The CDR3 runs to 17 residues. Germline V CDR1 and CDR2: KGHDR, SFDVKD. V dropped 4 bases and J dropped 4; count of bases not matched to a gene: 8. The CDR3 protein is CATSDPTGTGVTGELFF. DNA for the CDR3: TGTGCCACCAGTGACCCTACCGGGACAGGGGTCACCGGGGAGCTGTTTTTT.

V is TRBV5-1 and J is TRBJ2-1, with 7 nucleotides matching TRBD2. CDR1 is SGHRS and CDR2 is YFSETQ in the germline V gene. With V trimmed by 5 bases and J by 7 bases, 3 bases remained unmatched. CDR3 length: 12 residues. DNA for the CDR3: TGCGCCAGCAGTTGGGGGGGTAATGAGCAGTTCTTC. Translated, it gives CASSWGGNEQFF. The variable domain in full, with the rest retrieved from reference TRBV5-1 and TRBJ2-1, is KAGVTQTPRYLIKTRGQQVTLSCSPISGHRSVSWYQQTPGQGLQFLFEYFSETQRNKGNFPGRFSGRQFSNSRSEMNVSTLELGDSALYLCASSWGGNEQFFGPGTRLTVL.

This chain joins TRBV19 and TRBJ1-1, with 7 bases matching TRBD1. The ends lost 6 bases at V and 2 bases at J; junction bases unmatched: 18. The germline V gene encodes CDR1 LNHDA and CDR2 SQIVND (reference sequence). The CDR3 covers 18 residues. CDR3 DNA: TGTGCCAGTAGGCCTAGACAGGGCCAAGCGATCCTAAACACTGAAGCTTTCTTT. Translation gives CASRPRQGQAILNTEAFF.

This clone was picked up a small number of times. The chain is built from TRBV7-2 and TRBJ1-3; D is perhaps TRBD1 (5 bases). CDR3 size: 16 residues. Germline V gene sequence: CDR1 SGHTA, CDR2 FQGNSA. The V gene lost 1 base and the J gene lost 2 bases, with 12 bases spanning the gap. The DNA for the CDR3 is TGTGCCAGCAGCTTAGGGCCCTCCAGGGCTGGAAACACCATATATTTT. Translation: CASSLGPSRAGNTIYF. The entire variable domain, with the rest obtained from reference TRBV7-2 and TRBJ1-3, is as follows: GAGVSQSPSNKVTEKGKDVELRCDPISGHTALYWYRQSLGQGLEFLIYFQGNSAPDKSGLPSDRFSAERTGGSVSTLTIQRTQQEDSAVYLCASSLGPSRAGNTIYFGEGSWLTVV.

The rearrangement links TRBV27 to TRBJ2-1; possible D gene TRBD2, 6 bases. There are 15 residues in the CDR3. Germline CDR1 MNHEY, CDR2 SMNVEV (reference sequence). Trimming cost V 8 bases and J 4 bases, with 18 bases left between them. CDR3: CASGYGTLDYNEQFF. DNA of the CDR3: TGTGCCAGCGGGTACGGGACTCTCGATTACAATGAGCAGTTCTTC.

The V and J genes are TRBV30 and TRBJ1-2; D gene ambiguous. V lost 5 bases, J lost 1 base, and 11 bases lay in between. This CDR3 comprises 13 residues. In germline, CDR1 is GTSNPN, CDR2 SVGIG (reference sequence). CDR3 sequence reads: CAWQKTGNYGYTF. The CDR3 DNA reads TGTGCCTGGCAAAAGACGGGTAACTATGGCTACACCTTC.

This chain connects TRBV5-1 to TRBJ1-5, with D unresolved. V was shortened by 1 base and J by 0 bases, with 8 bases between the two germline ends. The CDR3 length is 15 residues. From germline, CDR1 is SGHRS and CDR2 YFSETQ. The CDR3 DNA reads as TGCGCCAGCAGCTTGTCCGGGGATAGCAATCAGCCCCAGCATTTT. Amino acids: CASSLSGDSNQPQHF.

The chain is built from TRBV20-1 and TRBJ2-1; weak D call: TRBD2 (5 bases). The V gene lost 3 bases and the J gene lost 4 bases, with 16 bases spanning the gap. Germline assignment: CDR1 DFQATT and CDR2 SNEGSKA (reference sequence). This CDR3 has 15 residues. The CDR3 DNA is TGCAGTGCTAGTTTCTGGCGAGCGGAGTACAATGAGCAGTTCTTC. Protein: CSASFWRAEYNEQFF.

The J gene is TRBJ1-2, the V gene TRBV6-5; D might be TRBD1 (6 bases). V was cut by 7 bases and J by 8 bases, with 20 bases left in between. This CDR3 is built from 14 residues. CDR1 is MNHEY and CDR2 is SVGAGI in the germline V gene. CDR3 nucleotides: TGTGCCAGCACCCCTCGTGGGGGCACGCTGGGCTACACCTTC. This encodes CASTPRGGTLGYTF.

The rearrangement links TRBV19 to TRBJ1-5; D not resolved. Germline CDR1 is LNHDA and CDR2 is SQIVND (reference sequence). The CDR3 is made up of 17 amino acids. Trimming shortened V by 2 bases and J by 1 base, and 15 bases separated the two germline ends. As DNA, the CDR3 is TGTGCCAGTAGTATATCCGGAAGGGAGGGAAGCAATCAGCCCCAGCATTTT. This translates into CASSISGREGSNQPQHF. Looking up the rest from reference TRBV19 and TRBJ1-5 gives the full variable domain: DGGITQSPKYLFRKEGQNVTLSCEQNLNHDAMYWYRQDPGQGLRLIYYSQIVNDFQKGDIAEGYSVSREKKESFPLTVTSAQKNPTAFYLCASSISGREGSNQPQHFGDGTRLSIL.

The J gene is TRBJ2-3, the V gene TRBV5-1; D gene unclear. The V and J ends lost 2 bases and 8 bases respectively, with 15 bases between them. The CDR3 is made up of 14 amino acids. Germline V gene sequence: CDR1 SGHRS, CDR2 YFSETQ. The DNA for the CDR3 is TGCGCCAGCAGCTTAATGAGAGCCCGCGGTACGCAGTATTTT. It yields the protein CASSLMRARGTQYF.

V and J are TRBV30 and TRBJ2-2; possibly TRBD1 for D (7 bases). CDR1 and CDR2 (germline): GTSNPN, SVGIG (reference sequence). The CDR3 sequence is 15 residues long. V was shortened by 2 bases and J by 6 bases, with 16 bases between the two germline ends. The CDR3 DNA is TGTGCCTGGAGTTCCGGGGCAGGGGGGCCCGGGGAGCTGTTTTTT. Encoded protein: CAWSSGAGGPGELFF.

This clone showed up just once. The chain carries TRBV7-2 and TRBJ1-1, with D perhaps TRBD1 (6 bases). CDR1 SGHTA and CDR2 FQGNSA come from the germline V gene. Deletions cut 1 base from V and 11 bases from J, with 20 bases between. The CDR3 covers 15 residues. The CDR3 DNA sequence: TGTGCCAGCAGCTTAGAGGGGCGGGCGGGGGGCCGTGCTTTCTTT. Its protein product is CASSLEGRAGGRAFF. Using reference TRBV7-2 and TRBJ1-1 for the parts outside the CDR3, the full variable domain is GAGVSQSPSNKVTEKGKDVELRCDPISGHTALYWYRQSLGQGLEFLIYFQGNSAPDKSGLPSDRFSAERTGGSVSTLTIQRTQQEDSAVYLCASSLEGRAGGRAFFGQGTRLTVV.